The 27 T cell receptor beta chains given below trace back to one sample, sequenced in a study of beta chain features in type 1 diabetes. Study-wide points: When Type 1 diabetes patients were examined, their TCRB CDR3s proved moderately but significantly shorter in all four CD4+ subsets.

The study reverse transcribed the entire isolated RNA, so it sequenced expressed TCRB transcripts. Produced via immunoSEQ multiplex PCR; TCRdb's table is partial and in-frame only. This sample has about 300,000 clones, with roughly 14% found just once. These receptors have no known antigen. The specimen was naive CD4+ T cells from blood. These receptors were obtained from a woman between 18 and 29 years old with type 1 diabetes.

The table lists this clone with a few counts. V and J are TRBV9 and TRBJ2-5; TRBD2 matches at 7 bases. Germline V gene lookup returns CDR1 SGDLS and CDR2 YYNGEE. This CDR3 has 14 amino acids. V shed 4 bases, J shed 5 bases, and the junction held 8 bases outside the gene matches. This chain's CDR3 is CASSSRTRGETQYF. The CDR3 coding sequence is TGTGCCAGCAGCTCACGGACTAGAGGGGAGACCCAGTACTTC. Full variable domain (rest looked up from reference TRBV9 and TRBJ2-5): DSGVTQTPKHLITATGQRVTLRCSPRSGDLSVYWYQQSLDQGLQFLIQYYNGEERAKGNILERFSAQQFPDLHSELNLSSLELGDSALYFCASSSRTRGETQYFGPGTRLLVL.

The V call is TRBV19, the J call TRBJ1-5, with TRBD1 matching 9 bases. V lost 5 bases, J lost 0 bases, and 8 bases stayed unmatched. CDR3 length: 17 residues. CDR1 LNHDA and CDR2 SQIVND come from the germline V gene (reference sequence). Here the CDR3 DNA reads TGTGCCAGTAGTGACGAAGGACAGGGGAGTAGCAATCAGCCCCAGCATTTT. The encoded protein is CASSDEGQGSSNQPQHF.

This clone was recorded a few times. V is TRBV2 and J is TRBJ2-1, with 7 bases lining up with TRBD1. V gave up 7 bases and J gave up 4 bases; unmatched junction bases: 4. The CDR3 runs 13 residues. CDR1 SNHLY and CDR2 FYNNEI come from the germline V gene. CDR3 sequence: CASKGTEYNEQFF. As DNA, the CDR3 is TGTGCCAGCAAAGGGACAGAATACAATGAGCAGTTCTTC.

This clone was counted a few times. This rearrangement joins TRBV5-1 to TRBJ2-4; TRBD2 aligns across 10 bases. The germline CDR1 and CDR2 sequences are SGHRS and YFSETQ. Losses at the gene ends were 3 bases for V and 7 bases for J; bases not matched to a gene: 13. This CDR3 comprises 17 residues. In DNA form, the CDR3 reads TGCGCCAGCAGCTCTCGAGGGGCTAGCGGGAGCTCGAACATTCAGTACTTC. Its protein product is CASSSRGASGSSNIQYF.

V gene TRBV5-1 combines with J gene TRBJ1-2; D gene unclear. V was shortened by 0 bases and J by 2 bases, with 8 bases between the two germline ends. This CDR3 spans 14 amino acids. Germline lookup yields CDR1 SGHRS and CDR2 YFSETQ. The CDR3 DNA follows: TGCGCCAGCAGCTTGGATACGACAAACTATGGCTACACCTTC. Amino acids: CASSLDTTNYGYTF.

The chain employs TRBV20-1 and TRBJ2-5; TRBD2 matches 7 bases. CDR3 size: 11 residues. With 7 bases clipped from V and 2 bases from J, the junction kept 1 base outside the gene matches. Germline values: CDR1 DFQATT, CDR2 SNEGSKA (reference sequence). This CDR3 reads CSGRGQETQYF. In nucleotides, the CDR3 is TGCAGTGGGCGGGGGCAAGAGACCCAGTACTTC.

The chain employs TRBV7-9 and TRBJ2-5; 10 bases fit TRBD2. Germline V lookup: CDR1 SEHNR, CDR2 FQNEAQ (reference sequence). This CDR3 spans 16 amino acids. The ends lost 5 bases at V and 4 bases at J; junction bases unmatched: 10. In DNA, the CDR3 is TGTGCCAGCAGCCAAGGACTAGCGGCCGCCAGAGAGACCCAGTACTTC. Amino acids: CASSQGLAAARETQYF.

The J gene is TRBJ2-3, the V gene TRBV5-8; perhaps TRBD1 as D (6 bases). The V gene lost 4 bases and the J gene lost 0 bases, with 9 bases spanning the gap. The germline V gene encodes CDR1 SGHTS and CDR2 YDEGEE. The CDR3 contains 14 residues. The CDR3 DNA reads TGTGCCAGCAGCACCCAGGGGAGCACAGATACGCAGTATTTT. Translation: CASSTQGSTDTQYF.

This chain uses TRBV7-9 with TRBJ2-7; D is undetermined. The CDR3 spans 15 residues. Trimming left V 5 bases short and J 2 bases short, with 16 bases between. Germline CDR1 SEHNR, CDR2 FQNEAQ (reference sequence). The CDR3 nucleotides read TGTGCCAGCAGCCTAATGCGCGGATTCGCCTACGAGCAGTACTTC. The encoded protein is CASSLMRGFAYEQYF.

The genes are TRBV19 and TRBJ1-2, with D possibly TRBD1 on 6 matching bases. The CDR3 runs 17 residues. Trimming cost V 5 bases and J 10 bases, with 29 bases left between them. From germline, CDR1 is LNHDA and CDR2 SQIVND (reference sequence). The CDR3 region is CASSLLAGGAPTETYTF. CDR3 coding DNA: TGTGCCAGTAGTCTATTGGCCGGGGGGGCCCCTACAGAGACCTACACCTTC.

V is TRBV30 and J is TRBJ2-3; a weak D match, TRBD1 (6 bases). CDR1 and CDR2 from the germline V gene are GTSNPN and SVGIG (reference sequence). V dropped 0 bases and J dropped 6 bases, with 22 bases sitting between them. This CDR3 region has 17 residues. CDR3 sequence: CAWSVSRTDADLDTQYF. In DNA, the CDR3 is TGTGCCTGGAGTGTATCGAGGACAGACGCTGACCTGGATACGCAGTATTTT.

This clone was observed a few times. The chain couples TRBV6-6 to TRBJ2-2; no clear D gene. The CDR3 runs 15 residues. Germline lookup yields CDR1 MNHNY and CDR2 SVGAGI (reference sequence). Deletions cut 6 bases from V and 6 bases from J, with 17 bases between. The CDR3 sequence: CASRPPTSSAGELFF. The CDR3 DNA reads TGTGCCAGCAGGCCCCCTACGTCGTCTGCCGGGGAGCTGTTTTTT.

As concerns this clone: Other nucleotide sequences from this sample produce the same CDR3. V is TRBV6-5 and J is TRBJ1-2, with 7 positions matching TRBD1. The CDR3 length is 13 residues. The J segment lost 2 bases and the V segment lost 6 bases, leaving 3 bases of the junction unmatched. Germline CDR1 is MNHEY and CDR2 is SVGAGI. CDR3 protein: CASSRQGNYGYTF. The DNA for the CDR3 is TGTGCCAGCAGCCGACAGGGCAACTATGGCTACACCTTC.

This clone was found a few times. The gene calls are TRBV7-7 and TRBJ2-2; D perhaps matches TRBD2 (5 bases). This CDR3 is built from 13 residues. Between the trimmed V and J ends, which lost 3 bases and 7 bases, there was a span of 9 bases. Per the germline V gene, CDR1 is SSHAT and CDR2 is FNYEAQ (reference sequence). CDR3 nucleotide sequence: TGTGCCAGCAGCTTGGACTCGCTCGGGGAGCTGTTTTTT. Translating gives CASSLDSLGELFF.

This clone has more than one count but fewer than ten. The chain employs TRBV29-1 and TRBJ2-1; perhaps TRBD2 as D (6 bases). This CDR3 has 15 amino acids. Germline values: CDR1 SQVTM, CDR2 ANQGSEA. Trimming cost V 4 bases and J 14 bases, with 27 bases left between them. The CDR3 here is CSVVLSGVGLADKFF. In nucleotides, the CDR3 is TGCAGCGTTGTGCTGTCGGGAGTAGGGCTGGCTGATAAGTTCTTC.

This clone has only a few counts. The gene calls are TRBV5-4 and TRBJ2-5; 8 bases line up with TRBD2. Germline CDR1 is SGHNT and CDR2 is YYREEE (reference sequence). V lost 5 bases, J lost 2 bases, and 11 bases stayed unmatched. The CDR3 covers 16 residues. For the CDR3, the DNA is TGTGCCAGCAGTAATCCGAGCGGGAGCGTTCAAGAGACCCAGTACTTC. This sequence encodes CASSNPSGSVQETQYF. The full variable domain, its missing parts supplied by reference TRBV5-4 and TRBJ2-5, is ETGVTQSPTHLIKTRGQQVTLRCSSQSGHNTVSWYQQALGQGPQFIFQYYREEENGRGNFPPRFSGLQFPNYSSELNVNALELDDSALYLCASSNPSGSVQETQYFGPGTRLLVL.

This chain links TRBV15 with TRBJ2-1, with TRBD2 identical over 9 bases. Germline V gene lookup returns CDR1 LNHNV and CDR2 YYDKDF (reference sequence). The CDR3 consists of 18 residues. V dropped 6 bases and J dropped 2; count of bases not matched to a gene: 14. In DNA form, the CDR3 reads TGTGCCACCAGTAGAAACCGAATAGCGGGAGAGACCTACAATGAGCAGTTCTTC. Translated, it gives CATSRNRIAGETYNEQFF.

The rearrangement joins TRBV5-6 to TRBJ2-7, with 8 bases identical to TRBD1. The CDR3 sequence is 13 residues long. V shed 4 bases, J shed 3 bases, and the junction held 3 bases outside the gene matches. Germline assignment: CDR1 SGHDT and CDR2 YYEEEE. CDR3 in DNA: TGTGCCAGCAGCAGGGGACAGGTCTACGAGCAGTACGTC. Its translation is CASSRGQVYEQYV.

In its sample, this clone was seen a few times. The chain couples TRBV2 to TRBJ2-6; possible D gene TRBD2, 5 bases. Trimming left V 6 bases short and J 2 bases short, with 11 bases between. Looked up from germline, CDR1 is SNHLY and CDR2 is FYNNEI. The CDR3 contains 15 residues. CDR3 nucleotide sequence: TGTGCCAGCAGACCGAGGGTAGCTGGGGCCAACGTCCTGACTTTC. This encodes CASRPRVAGANVLTF.

This chain joins TRBV5-1 and TRBJ2-1, with D hard to call. Germline values: CDR1 SGHRS, CDR2 YFSETQ. The CDR3 covers 15 residues. Deletions cut 0 bases from V and 4 bases from J, with 11 bases between. CDR3: CASSLAESFYNEQFF. CDR3 coding DNA: TGCGCCAGCAGCTTGGCGGAGTCTTTTTACAATGAGCAGTTCTTC. Complete variable domain (other parts from reference TRBV5-1 and TRBJ2-1): KAGVTQTPRYLIKTRGQQVTLSCSPISGHRSVSWYQQTPGQGLQFLFEYFSETQRNKGNFPGRFSGRQFSNSRSEMNVSTLELGDSALYLCASSLAESFYNEQFFGPGTRLTVL.

The V gene is TRBV6-5, the J gene TRBJ2-7; D gene ambiguous. The CDR3 is 11 residues long. Trimming shortened V by 8 bases and J by 3 bases, and 8 bases separated the two germline ends. Per germline, CDR1 MNHEY and CDR2 SVGAGI. The CDR3 DNA follows: TGTGCCAGCCGGAGTAACTACGAGCAGTACTTC. Residues: CASRSNYEQYF.

The rearrangement uses TRBV29-1 and TRBJ1-2, with a weak D call TRBD1 (5 bases). The CDR3 totals 10 residues. Trimming took 3 bases from V and 8 from J, leaving 7 bases between them. CDR1 is SQVTM and CDR2 is ANQGSEA in the germline V gene. This chain's CDR3 is CSVDDSGYTF. The CDR3 bases are TGCAGCGTTGATGACAGCGGCTACACCTTC.

The gene calls are TRBV19 and TRBJ1-1, with D unclear. The CDR3 loop spans 15 amino acids. Trimming pared 7 bases from V and 5 bases from J, leaving 20 bases between. Germline V CDR1 and CDR2: LNHDA, SQIVND (reference sequence). Written as DNA, the CDR3 is TGTGCCAGTACCGAATACTTCAAGTTCACTACTGAAGCTTTCTTT. It encodes CASTEYFKFTTEAFF.

The V call is TRBV30, the J call TRBJ2-1, with 10 bases aligning to TRBD2. Trimming at V came to 1 base and at J to 3 bases, leaving 3 bases not matched to a gene. The CDR3 is made up of 15 amino acids. Germline assignment: CDR1 GTSNPN and CDR2 SVGIG (reference sequence). The CDR3 bases are TGTGCCTGGAGTGCCGGGACTAGCGTCTACAATGAGCAGTTCTTC. The encoded protein is CAWSAGTSVYNEQFF. The full variable domain, with the rest looked up from reference TRBV30 and TRBJ2-1, is SQTIHQWPATLVQPVGSPLSLECTVEGTSNPNLYWYRQAAGRGLQLLFYSVGIGQISSEVPQNLSASRPQDRQFILSSKKLLLSDSGFYLCAWSAGTSVYNEQFFGPGTRLTVL.

The rearrangement uses TRBV19 and TRBJ2-1; tentatively, D is TRBD1 (5 bases). The CDR3 is made up of 17 amino acids. With 3 bases removed from V and 2 bases from J, the gap between germline ends came to 17 bases. Looked up from germline, CDR1 is LNHDA and CDR2 is SQIVND (reference sequence). The CDR3 region has the DNA TGTGCCAGTAGTATGCCCTTACAGGCTGGGGCCTACAATGAGCAGTTCTTC. It encodes CASSMPLQAGAYNEQFF.

Notes on this clone: Likely a read error: the CDR3 ends without its conserved phenylalanine or tryptophan. Because the CDR3's place on the DNA is in doubt, the DNA is left out and the CDR3 is given as listed by TCRdb. The chain is built from TRBV7-3 and TRBJ1-2; the table's D gene call, TRBD1, was not cross checked with the DNA. The CDR3 adds up to 9 amino acids, both ends counted. Per the germline V gene, CDR1 is SGHTA and CDR2 is FQGTGA. CDR3 sequence reads: CASSSATSR.

This clone showed up just a few times. This sequence joins TRBV5-6 and TRBJ2-5, with D possibly TRBD1 on 5 matching bases. The germline CDR1 and CDR2 sequences are SGHDT and YYEEEE. Between the trimmed V and J ends, which lost 4 bases and 1 base, there was a span of 11 bases. This CDR3 has 14 residues. This CDR3 reads CASSPRQLQETQYF. CDR3 in DNA: TGTGCCAGCAGCCCACGACAGCTCCAAGAGACCCAGTACTTC. Drawing the rest from reference TRBV5-6 and TRBJ2-5, the complete variable domain is DAGVTQSPTHLIKTRGQQVTLRCSPKSGHDTVSWYQQALGQGPQFIFQYYEEEERQRGNFPDRFSGHQFPNYSSELNVNALLLGDSALYLCASSPRQLQETQYFGPGTRLLVL.